The T cell receptor (beta chain) described here comes from a study of control samples from healthy donors and cancer patients. V lost 3 bases, J lost 7 bases, and 9 bases stayed unmatched. The CDR3 consists of 15 residues. Germline V gene sequence: CDR1 MNHEY, CDR2 SMNVEV (reference sequence). Repertoires were generated with immunoSEQ multiplex PCR, while TCRdb's copy carries only in-frame clones and drops some. The sample contains around 95,000 clones, less than 90% of which appear only once. J is TRBJ2-4 and V is TRBV27; 7 bases fit TRBD2. The sequence came from a woman in her 50s in good health. The source material was blood. The CDR3 DNA is TGTGCCAGCAGTTTGTCCATAGCGGGTGCGAACATTCAGTACTTC. Amino acids: CASSLSIAGANIQYF.